These 22 T cell receptor beta chains share one sample of origin, sequenced in a study of patients and donors after allogeneic stem cell transplantation (dated by TCRdb to 2020 to 2021). Receptors were amplified or captured by RT-PCR. TCRdb lists the instrument as NextSeq 550. TCRdb reanalyzed the raw reads on its own, using fastp at Q25 for trimming and MiXCR for clone calling, and kept in-frame beta chains. For every CDR3 protein sequence, its rows merge into one entry that carries the most common genes and DNA. For this sample there are approximately 430,000 distinct CDR3 sequences; approximately 16% appear just once. The ten largest clones add up to around 6.8% of the sample. Material: blood, either unsorted or a sorted T cell fraction (not recorded which). The receptors derive from a human donor who was either an allogeneic HSCT recipient or a stem cell or donor lymphocyte infusion donor (not recorded which). It is not recorded whose cells these are; they may come from a transplant donor.

V is TRBV21-1 and J is TRBJ2-2; the tabulated D call, TRBD2, remains unverified against the DNA. TRBV21-1 is given as a pseudogene. This CDR3 is built from 17 residues. This chain's CDR3 is CASSTYSLAADTGELFF. The DNA of the CDR3 is TGTGCCAGCAGCACCTACTCACTAGCGGCAGACACCGGGGAGCTGTTTTTT.

This chain joins TRBV9 and TRBJ2-2; D is ambiguous. Germline lookup yields CDR1 SGDLS and CDR2 YYNGEE. Trimming removed 4 bases from V and 4 bases from J, with 11 bases in between. CDR3 length: 14 amino acids. The DNA of the CDR3 is TGTGCCAGCAGCCCCCTTAGGTCCACCGGGGAGCTGTTTTTT. Translation: CASSPLRSTGELFF. The variable domain in full, completed from reference TRBV9 and TRBJ2-2, reads DSGVTQTPKHLITATGQRVTLRCSPRSGDLSVYWYQQSLDQGLQFLIQYYNGEERAKGNILERFSAQQFPDLHSELNLSSLELGDSALYFCASSPLRSTGELFFGEGSRLTVL.

This chain joins TRBV18 and TRBJ1-1; the D is unclear. This CDR3 is 18 amino acids long. Between the trimmed V and J ends, which lost 3 bases and 0 bases, there was a span of 20 bases. Germline assignment: CDR1 KGHSH and CDR2 LQKENI. Here the CDR3 DNA reads TGTGCCAGCTCACCCTTAAAGCTGCACGAGATGGTGAACACTGAAGCTTTCTTT. This gives the protein CASSPLKLHEMVNTEAFF.

V usage is TRBV19 and J usage is TRBJ2-1; the match to TRBD2 covers 10 bases. Unmatched junction bases numbered 7, after V lost 3 bases and J lost 2 bases. Germline lookup yields CDR1 LNHDA and CDR2 SQIVND (reference sequence). The CDR3 runs to 17 residues. The CDR3 sequence is CASSIFTSGATYNEQFF. In DNA form, the CDR3 reads TGTGCCAGTAGTATCTTCACTAGCGGGGCTACCTACAATGAGCAGTTCTTC.

Notes on this clonotype: The germline gene is not matched at one end of the junction; a read error may be the cause. The V gene is TRBV5-1, the J gene TRBJ2-5; no definite D call. The CDR3 is 13 amino acids. The V gene's germline CDR1 is SGHRS and CDR2 YFSETQ. The chain's CDR3 is CASTLANQETQYF. CDR3 sequence (DNA): TGCGCCAGCACCTTGGCCAACCAAGAGACCCAGTACTTC.

This clonotype was seen ten or more times. V gene TRBV4-2 combines with J gene TRBJ2-5; D not resolved. Per germline, CDR1 LGHNA and CDR2 YNFKEQ. Between the trimmed V and J ends, which lost 1 base and 2 bases, there was a span of 17 bases. The CDR3 runs to 17 residues. The CDR3 loop reads CASSQVEADPHQETQYF. The DNA for the CDR3 is TGTGCCAGCAGCCAAGTCGAGGCGGACCCCCATCAAGAGACCCAGTACTTC.

There are a few counts of this clonotype. This chain uses TRBV6-2 or TRBV6-3 with TRBJ2-2; 9 bases line up with TRBD2. The J segment lost 8 bases and the V segment lost 2 bases, leaving 9 bases of the junction unmatched. The CDR3 runs 16 residues. Germline V gene data show CDR1 as MNHEY and CDR2 as SVGEGT. The CDR3 DNA follows: TGTGCCAGCAGTTACAAGGATAGCGGGGGATCTGGGGAGCTGTTTTTT. Translated, it gives CASSYKDSGGSGELFF.

The genes are TRBV4-1 and TRBJ2-7, with D perhaps TRBD2 (5 bases). V lost 1 base, J lost 3 bases, and 10 bases lay in between. The length of the CDR3 is 14 residues. Germline lookup yields CDR1 MGHRA and CDR2 YSYEKL. The CDR3 reads CASSQVEGDYEQYF. The DNA of the CDR3 is TGCGCCAGCAGCCAAGTTGAGGGAGACTACGAGCAGTACTTC.

This chain connects TRBV20-1 to TRBJ2-7; D ambiguous. This CDR3 has 14 amino acids. V was pared by 2 bases and J by 4 bases, with 15 bases between. Germline CDR1 DFQATT, CDR2 SNEGSKA (reference sequence). Here the CDR3 reads CSARWGEIKYEQYF. The DNA for the CDR3 is TGCAGTGCTAGATGGGGTGAGATAAAGTACGAGCAGTACTTC.

This clonotype occurred many times. The rearrangement joins TRBV2 to TRBJ2-3; D not resolved. Trimming took off 6 bases at V and 1 base at J, with 11 bases between the two ends. This CDR3 contains 14 residues. Germline V gene data show CDR1 as SNHLY and CDR2 as FYNNEI. The CDR3 DNA reads TGTGCCAGCAGCGTTGGCGGCCGCACAGATACGCAGTATTTT. The encoded protein is CASSVGGRTDTQYF.

This clonotype was seen many times. The chain employs TRBV29-1 and TRBJ2-7; 8 positions match TRBD1. Germline V CDR1 and CDR2: SQVTM, ANQGSEA. J lost 0 bases, V lost 7 bases, and 5 bases had no gene match. The CDR3 has 13 amino acids. CDR3 DNA: TGCAGCGGTACAGGGGGGAGCTCCTACGAGCAGTACTTC. Translated, it gives CSGTGGSSYEQYF.

The chain carries TRBV20-1 and TRBJ2-1; 7 positions match TRBD2. The CDR3 consists of 14 residues. The V segment lost 5 bases and the J segment 7 bases; nucleotides outside the gene matches: 11. Germline V gene data show CDR1 as DFQATT and CDR2 as SNEGSKA (reference sequence). The CDR3 nucleotides are TGCAGTGCTCCTCACTTGACTAGCCGGAATGAGCAGTTCTTC. The encoded protein is CSAPHLTSRNEQFF.

The chain uses TRBV30 and TRBJ2-2, with TRBD1 identical over 7 bases. The CDR3 sequence is 13 residues long. V lost 5 bases and J lost 6; bases outside the gene matches: 6. Germline V gene sequence: CDR1 GTSNPN, CDR2 SVGIG (reference sequence). In DNA form, the CDR3 reads TGTGCCTGGTCGACAGGGAAGGCCGGGGAGCTGTTTTTT. It specifies CAWSTGKAGELFF.

This clonotype has a handful of counts. V and J are TRBV11-2 and TRBJ2-3, with D possibly called TRBD1 or TRBD2 (5 bases each). The germline V gene has CDR1 SGHAT and CDR2 FQNNGV. V was clipped by 1 base and J by 5 bases, with 13 bases between them. There are 15 residues in the CDR3. Written as DNA, the CDR3 is TGTGCCAGCAGCTTAGTAGAGGGGCGTCAAGATACGCAGTATTTT. Residues: CASSLVEGRQDTQYF.

The chain carries TRBV27 and TRBJ2-3, with D perhaps TRBD2 (6 bases). Germline values: CDR1 MNHEY, CDR2 SMNVEV (reference sequence). This CDR3 is 13 amino acids long. Trimming took 8 bases from V and 5 from J, leaving 14 bases between them. CDR3 in amino acids: CASGAGRGDTQYF. CDR3 DNA: TGTGCCAGCGGAGCAGGGCGGGGAGATACGCAGTATTTT.

The genes are TRBV20-1 and TRBJ2-7; weak D call: TRBD2 (5 bases). The CDR3 runs 16 residues. CDR1 is DFQATT and CDR2 is SNEGSKA in the germline V gene (reference sequence). V dropped 6 bases and J dropped 0 bases, with 21 bases sitting between them. CDR3 sequence (DNA): TGCAGTGCACCACTTCCGGGGATGGGAAGCTCCTACGAGCAGTACTTC. It yields the protein CSAPLPGMGSSYEQYF.

This clonotype was seen only once. The J gene is TRBJ2-5, the V gene TRBV28, with 7 bases lining up with TRBD2. Germline CDR1 is MDHEN and CDR2 is SYDVKM. This CDR3 has 16 amino acids. The V gene end was trimmed by 3 bases and the J gene end by 0 bases; junction bases not matched to a gene: 7. The CDR3 spells CASSFPGGGYQETQYF. The DNA of the CDR3 is TGTGCCAGCAGTTTCCCCGGGGGAGGGTACCAAGAGACCCAGTACTTC.

This chain connects TRBV6-5 to TRBJ2-1; no reliable D call. CDR1 and CDR2 from the germline V gene are MNHEY and SVGAGI. The CDR3 runs 11 residues. V lost 8 bases, J lost 5 bases, and 7 bases lay in between. CDR3 sequence: CASQGNNEQFF. DNA for the CDR3: TGTGCCAGCCAAGGGAACAATGAGCAGTTCTTC.

This chain uses TRBV4-1 with TRBJ2-7, with D possibly being TRBD1 or TRBD2 (5 bases each). In germline, CDR1 is MGHRA, CDR2 YSYEKL. This CDR3 spans 15 amino acids. Trimming left V 5 bases short and J 1 base short, with 15 bases between. CDR3 coding DNA: TGCGCCAGCAGCGCCCTGTTGGGGGAATCCTACGAGCAGTACTTC. It translates to CASSALLGESYEQYF.

The genes are TRBV29-1 and TRBJ1-2, with TRBD1 as a possible D gene (6 bases). Germline V gene lookup returns CDR1 SQVTM and CDR2 ANQGSEA. CDR3 length: 15 residues. V was cut by 6 bases and J by 0 bases, with 17 bases left in between. The CDR3, as DNA: TGCAGCGTGGATACCGGGACACTGTCTAACTATGGCTACACCTTC. Protein sequence: CSVDTGTLSNYGYTF.

In this sample, this clonotype turned up many times. The chain combines TRBV29-1 with TRBJ1-1, with D possibly matching TRBD1 (5 bases). The CDR3 covers 12 residues. Per germline, CDR1 SQVTM and CDR2 ANQGSEA. Trimming removed 6 bases from V and 2 bases from J, with 10 bases in between. The CDR3 here is CSVARDNTEAFF. In nucleotides, the CDR3 is TGCAGCGTAGCTAGGGACAACACTGAAGCTTTCTTT.

V is TRBV5-1 and J is TRBJ2-3; TRBD2 matches 12 bases. The CDR3 extends over 16 amino acids. Germline CDR1 SGHRS, CDR2 YFSETQ. V lost 4 bases, J lost 2 bases, and 5 bases stayed unmatched. The CDR3 sequence is CASSPRLAGDTDTQYF. CDR3 bases: TGCGCCAGCAGCCCCCGACTAGCGGGGGACACAGATACGCAGTATTTT.